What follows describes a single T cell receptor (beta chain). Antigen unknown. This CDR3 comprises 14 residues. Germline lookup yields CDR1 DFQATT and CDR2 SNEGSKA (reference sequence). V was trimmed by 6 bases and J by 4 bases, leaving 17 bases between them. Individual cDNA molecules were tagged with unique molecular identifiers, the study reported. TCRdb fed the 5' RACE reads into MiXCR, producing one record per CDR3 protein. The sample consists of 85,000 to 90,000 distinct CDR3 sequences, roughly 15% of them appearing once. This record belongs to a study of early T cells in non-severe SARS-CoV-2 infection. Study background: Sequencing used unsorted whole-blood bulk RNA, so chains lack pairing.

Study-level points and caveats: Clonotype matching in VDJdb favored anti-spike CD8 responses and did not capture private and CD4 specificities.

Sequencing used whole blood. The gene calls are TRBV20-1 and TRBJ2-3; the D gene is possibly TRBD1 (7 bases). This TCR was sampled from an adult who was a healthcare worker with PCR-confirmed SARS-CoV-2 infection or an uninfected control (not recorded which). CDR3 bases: TGCAGTGCCAGGGGGGTTCTTAGCGCAGATACGCAGTATTTT. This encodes CSARGVLSADTQYF.